The 12 T cell receptor beta chains presented below share a single source sample, sequenced in a study of blood T cell repertoires in COVID-19. Method: immunoSEQ multiplex PCR; TCRdb's copy keeps in-frame clones and lacks some. In the table there are more than 300,000 clones, around 87% of which are singletons. What was sequenced was peripheral blood. These TCRs come from a woman in her thirties with COVID-19, enrolled during active disease.

Worth noting for this clone: This could be a read error, since a much larger clone is one nucleotide away. The V and J genes are TRBV6-6 and TRBJ2-2, with D possibly matching TRBD1 (5 bases). V was clipped by 4 bases and J by 3 bases, with 6 bases between them. Per the germline V gene, CDR1 is MNHNY and CDR2 is SVGAGI (reference sequence). This CDR3 has 13 residues. The CDR3 coding sequence is TGTGCCAGCAGTTTAGGGGACACCGGGGAGCTGTTTTTT. Amino acids: CASSLGDTGELFF.

The CDR3 spells CASSLSAYEQYF. The CDR3 DNA reads TGTGCCAGCAGCTTATCCGCCTACGAGCAGTACTTC. The rearrangement links TRBV7-2 to TRBJ2-7; D is unresolved. CDR3 size: 12 residues. Germline CDR1 is SGHTA and CDR2 is FQGNSA. The ends were cut back, 2 bases at V and 2 bases at J, with 4 bases in the middle.

The gene calls are TRBV19 and TRBJ1-1; no clear D. The CDR3 is made up of 14 amino acids. Germline CDR1 reads LNHDA; CDR2 reads SQIVND (reference sequence). V was shortened by 4 bases and J by 1 base, with 10 bases between the two germline ends. The CDR3 DNA is TGTGCCAGTAGTACTATCAGCGGGAACACTGAAGCTTTCTTT. Translated: CASSTISGNTEAFF.

V is TRBV24-1 and J is TRBJ2-2; TRBD1 is a possible D gene (6 bases). The V end was cut by 3 bases, the J end by 6 bases, with 19 bases between. Per germline, CDR1 KGHDR and CDR2 SFDVKD. The CDR3 length is 17 residues. The chain's CDR3 is CATSDPGTPSRAGELFF. The CDR3 coding sequence is TGTGCCACCAGTGATCCCGGGACACCATCCCGGGCCGGGGAGCTGTTTTTT.

The V and J genes are TRBV12-3 or TRBV12-4 and TRBJ1-5; D may be TRBD1 (6 bases). There are 13 residues in the CDR3. V was shortened by 6 bases and J by 2 bases, with 8 bases between the two germline ends. CDR3 DNA: TGTGCCAGCAGGAAGGGGGGCAATCAGCCCCAGCATTTT. It translates to CASRKGGNQPQHF.

The genes are TRBV5-1 and TRBJ2-7; TRBD2 matches 14 bases. Germline V CDR1 and CDR2: SGHRS, YFSETQ. The CDR3 covers 17 residues. V was pared by 4 bases and J by 5 bases, with 11 bases of the junction left unmatched. The CDR3 is CASSLPGTSGSFDEQYF. In nucleotides, the CDR3 is TGCGCCAGCAGCCTACCCGGGACTAGCGGGAGTTTTGACGAGCAGTACTTC.

The gene calls are TRBV6-2 or TRBV6-3 and TRBJ2-1, with 10 bases fitting TRBD2. CDR1 and CDR2 from the germline V gene are MNHEY and SVGEGT. V was pared by 6 bases and J by 4 bases, with 6 bases of the junction left unmatched. There are 15 residues in the CDR3. The DNA for the CDR3 is TGTGCCAGCAGCCCCGGGACTAGCGTATACAATGAGCAGTTCTTC. This gives the protein CASSPGTSVYNEQFF.

The V gene is TRBV6-6, the J gene TRBJ2-3; possible D gene TRBD1, 5 bases. The germline V and J ends were trimmed by 7 bases and 2 bases, with 7 bases remaining between them. CDR1 is MNHNY, CDR2 SVGAGI, per germline (reference sequence). The CDR3 length is 12 residues. CDR3 sequence: CASTGPTDTQYF. Written as DNA, the CDR3 is TGTGCCAGCACAGGGCCCACAGATACGCAGTATTTT.

The V call is TRBV24-1, the J call TRBJ2-3; D is undetermined. Germline-derived CDR1 and CDR2 are KGHDR and SFDVKD. This CDR3 comprises 16 residues. Trimming took off 3 bases at V and 1 base at J, with 13 bases between the two ends. CDR3 DNA sequence: TGTGCCACCAGTGATCAGGTCCGAAGAGGCACAGATACGCAGTATTTT. Its translation: CATSDQVRRGTDTQYF.

This chain links TRBV5-4 with TRBJ2-1, with 7 bases matching TRBD2. The CDR3 has 17 amino acids. V lost 0 bases to trimming and J lost 2 bases; unmatched junction nucleotides: 8. The germline V gene encodes CDR1 SGHNT and CDR2 YYREEE (reference sequence). The CDR3 nucleotides are TGTGCCAGCAGCTTGGGGTGGGGCGGGGGACCCTACAATGAGCAGTTCTTC. It yields the protein CASSLGWGGGPYNEQFF.

With regard to this clone: The sample carries other DNA sequences with the same CDR3. The V call is TRBV5-1, the J call TRBJ2-3; D may be TRBD2 (6 bases). Germline-derived CDR1 and CDR2 are SGHRS and YFSETQ. The V end was cut by 2 bases, the J end by 0 bases, with 7 bases between. CDR3 length equals 14 residues. The CDR3 region is CASSLGGSTDTQYF. DNA for the CDR3: TGCGCCAGCAGCTTAGGAGGGAGCACAGATACGCAGTATTTT.

The rearrangement links TRBV3-1 (or the pseudogene TRBV3-2) to TRBJ1-3; no definite D call. The V end lost 1 base, the J end lost 3 bases, and 7 bases lay between the germline ends. This CDR3 comprises 14 residues. Germline CDR1 and CDR2: LGHDT and YNNKEL (reference sequence). CDR3 sequence (DNA): TGTGCCAGCAGCCAAGGTTCGGGTGGAAACACCATATATTTT. As protein: CASSQGSGGNTIYF.